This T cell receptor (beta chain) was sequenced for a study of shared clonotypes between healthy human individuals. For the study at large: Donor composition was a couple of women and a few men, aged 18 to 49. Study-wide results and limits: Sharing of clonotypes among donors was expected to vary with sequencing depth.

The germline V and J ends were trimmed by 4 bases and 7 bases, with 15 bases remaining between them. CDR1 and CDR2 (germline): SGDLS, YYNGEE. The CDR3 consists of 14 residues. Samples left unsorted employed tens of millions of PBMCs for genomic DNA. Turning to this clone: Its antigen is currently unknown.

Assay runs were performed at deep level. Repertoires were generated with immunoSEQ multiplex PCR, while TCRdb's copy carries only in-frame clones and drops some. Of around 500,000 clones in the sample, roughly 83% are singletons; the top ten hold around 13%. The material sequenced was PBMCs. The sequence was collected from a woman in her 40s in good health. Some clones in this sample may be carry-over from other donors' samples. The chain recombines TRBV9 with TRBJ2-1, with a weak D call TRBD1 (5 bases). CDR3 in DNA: TGTGCCAGCAGCAAAGGCCAAAGGGGAAATGAGCAGTTCTTC. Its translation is CASSKGQRGNEQFF.